This TCR beta chain stems from a study of blood T cell repertoires in COVID-19. Study background: Sources were T cells, B-cell-depleted T cells, or PBMCs; the material itself was cDNA or gDNA.

Germline V gene data show CDR1 as SGHNT and CDR2 as YYREEE (reference sequence). Trimming cost V 4 bases and J 2 bases, with 15 bases left between them. The CDR3 covers 15 residues. The method was immunoSEQ multiplex PCR; TCRdb's version includes in-frame clones alone and lacks a portion of them. The sample contains 140,000 to 150,000 clones, roughly 90% of which appear only once. Those enrolled, adults aged roughly 18 to 95 years, came from about 24 US areas. Participants were placed into cohorts based on the clinical history they reported. Recovered status applied to Cohort 3 donors who had two consecutive negative PCRs. It also applied to those with clearance or with symptom resolution.

This clonotype was sampled from a man aged 50-59 years who had recovered from COVID-19. V and J are TRBV5-4 and TRBJ1-1; D might be TRBD1 (6 bases). The sample comprised PBMCs or T cells enriched from blood (not recorded which). The DNA of the CDR3 is TGTGCCAGCAGCCTCGGACGACAGGCTAACACTGAAGCTTTCTTT. Translated: CASSLGRQANTEAFF.